One sample yielded the 2 T cell receptor beta chains listed below, sequenced in a study of neurological immune-mediated disorders. The time point here: longitudinal time-point 3. TCRdb redid the calling of the 5' RACE reads with MiXCR, one entry per CDR3 protein. The sample holds approximately 84,000 distinct CDR3 sequences, 4.3% seen once. The sample consisted of PBMCs. Receptors were obtained from a woman in her sixties with multiple sclerosis.

The chain has TRBV7-2 and TRBJ2-1; a weak D match, TRBD2 (6 bases). Trimming stripped 3 bases from V and 2 bases from J, with 11 bases between. Germline V lookup: CDR1 SGHTA, CDR2 FQGNSA. The CDR3 is made up of 15 amino acids. This CDR3 reads CASSFRGDPYNEQFF. CDR3 nucleotide sequence: TGTGCCAGCAGCTTCCGCGGGGACCCCTACAATGAGCAGTTCTTC.

This clonotype appeared many times. The rearrangement joins TRBV6-5 to TRBJ2-3, with D tentatively TRBD1 or TRBD2 (5 bases each). Trimming pared 6 bases from V and 0 bases from J, leaving 7 bases between. The CDR3 runs 13 residues. Germline V gene data show CDR1 as MNHEY and CDR2 as SVGAGI. The CDR3 sequence is CASSRDSTDTQYF. The DNA for the CDR3 is TGTGCCAGCAGCCGGGACAGCACAGATACGCAGTATTTT.